The next 19 T cell receptor beta chains were all read from a single sample in a study of Ad26.COV2.S vaccination and SARS-CoV-2 variants. The treatment here: roughly 20 received Ad26.COV2.S at low or high dose, single or two shots; about 5 received placebo; per-sample allocation not given. Collection of the samples took place on day 63 after the first injection of vaccine or placebo. Generated by immunoSEQ multiplex PCR, the TCRdb table keeps only in-frame clones and is missing some. Seen here are 350,000 to 450,000 clones, approximately 92% observed once, and the top ten hold 1.5% to 2%. The sample was peripheral blood, taken in a trial of Ad26.COV2.S vaccine versus placebo. The source is a person aged 18-65 years who received the Ad26.COV2.S COVID-19 vaccine or a placebo.

The gene calls are TRBV6-2 or TRBV6-3 and TRBJ2-5; the match to TRBD1 covers 8 bases. V shed 6 bases and J 4 bases; nucleotides not matched to a gene: 4. Germline V CDR1 and CDR2: MNHEY, SVGEGT. CDR3 length: 13 amino acids. The CDR3 spells CASSRQGTETQYF. CDR3 nucleotide sequence: TGTGCCAGCAGCCGACAGGGGACAGAGACCCAGTACTTC.

The V call is TRBV14, the J call TRBJ1-5, with a tentative D call TRBD1 (5 bases). The V and J ends lost 0 bases and 7 bases respectively, with 16 bases between them. From germline, CDR1 is SGHDN and CDR2 FVKESK. The CDR3 runs 16 residues. This chain's CDR3 is CASSQDSAGSGQPQHF. Written as DNA, the CDR3 is TGTGCCAGCAGCCAAGATTCTGCAGGGTCAGGCCAGCCCCAGCATTTT.

The chain carries TRBV7-2 and TRBJ2-1, with 11 positions matching TRBD2. The CDR3 length is 15 residues. V lost 5 bases and J lost 9; bases outside the gene matches: 9. Germline assignment: CDR1 SGHTA and CDR2 FQGNSA. The DNA of the CDR3 is TGTGCCAGCAGCAAAACCGGGACTAGCGGTGGTGAGCAGTTCTTC. As protein: CASSKTGTSGGEQFF.

V usage is TRBV28 and J usage is TRBJ2-7; D is uncertain. Germline CDR1 is MDHEN and CDR2 is SYDVKM. Trimming pared 9 bases from V and 7 bases from J, leaving 16 bases between. The CDR3 totals 12 residues. In nucleotides, the CDR3 is TGTGCCAGTCTAACAACGCCGCGGGAGCAGTACTTC. It encodes CASLTTPREQYF.

The J gene is TRBJ1-2, the V gene TRBV28; the match to TRBD1 covers 9 bases. The germline gives CDR1 MDHEN, CDR2 SYDVKM. Losses at the gene ends were 6 bases for V and 5 bases for J; bases not matched to a gene: 16. The CDR3 spans 17 residues. The CDR3 DNA reads as TGTGCCAGCAGAAGCGGATGGGGACAGGGTTATGGGTATGGCTACACCTTC. This translates into CASRSGWGQGYGYGYTF.

V is TRBV12-3 or TRBV12-4 and J is TRBJ1-5; D call uncertain. V gave up 3 bases and J gave up 6 bases, with 6 bases separating them. The CDR3 contains 12 residues. The CDR3 loop reads CASSFKGQPQHF. CDR3 in DNA: TGTGCCAGCAGTTTTAAGGGTCAGCCCCAGCATTTT.

This chain connects TRBV10-3 to TRBJ2-1; D is undetermined. The germline V gene has CDR1 ENHRY and CDR2 SYGVKD. The V end was cut by 3 bases, the J end by 8 bases, with 8 bases between. The CDR3 has 12 residues. CDR3 sequence reads: CAISEGWDEQFF. The CDR3 bases are TGTGCCATCAGTGAAGGGTGGGATGAGCAGTTCTTC.

This chain uses TRBV5-4 with TRBJ2-3; 12 bases are a match to TRBD1. J was trimmed by 2 bases and V by 6 bases; bases with no gene match: 7. Germline CDR1 and CDR2: SGHNT and YYREEE (reference sequence). The CDR3 has 16 residues. The CDR3 spells CASTMGTGGPTDTQYF. CDR3 DNA sequence: TGTGCCAGCACCATGGGGACAGGGGGCCCCACAGATACGCAGTATTTT.

The chain joins TRBV18 to TRBJ2-5; D is perhaps TRBD1 (6 bases). This CDR3 is 14 amino acids long. Trimming shortened V by 5 bases and J by 7 bases, and 17 bases separated the two germline ends. The germline CDR1 and CDR2 sequences are KGHSH and LQKENI. CDR3 bases: TGTGCCAGCTCAACAGACAGGCTTCCTGGGACCCAGTACTTC. Amino acids: CASSTDRLPGTQYF.

The V call is TRBV7-8, the J call TRBJ2-7; D not certain. The germline CDR1 and CDR2 sequences are SGHVS and FQNEAQ. Trimming removed 1 base at V and 3 bases at J, with 16 bases between. This CDR3 comprises 16 residues. The CDR3 region is CASSLGGQVNSYEQYF. The CDR3 DNA reads TGTGCCAGCAGCTTAGGTGGTCAAGTCAATAGCTACGAGCAGTACTTC.

This sequence joins TRBV18 and TRBJ1-6; 11 positions match TRBD1. Germline V gives CDR1 KGHSH, CDR2 LQKENI. V shed 3 bases and J 8 bases; nucleotides not matched to a gene: 6. This CDR3 is built from 16 residues. CDR3 coding DNA: TGTGCCAGCTCACCCCAGGACAGGGGGCCTTATTCACCCCTCCACTTT. It yields the protein CASSPQDRGPYSPLHF. The whole variable domain, remainder taken from reference TRBV18 and TRBJ1-6, is NAGVMQNPRHLVRRRGQEARLRCSPMKGHSHVYWYRQLPEEGLKFMVYLQKENIIDESGMPKERFSAEFPKEGPSILRIQQVVRGDSAAYFCASSPQDRGPYSPLHFGNGTRLTVT.

This sequence joins TRBV4-1 and TRBJ2-3; D remains ambiguous. The length of the CDR3 is 14 residues. The germline V and J ends were trimmed by 3 bases and 2 bases, with 9 bases remaining between them. Germline CDR1 MGHRA, CDR2 YSYEKL. In nucleotides, the CDR3 is TGCGCCAGCAGCCAGGTACCGCACACAGATACGCAGTATTTT. Residues: CASSQVPHTDTQYF.

The rearrangement joins TRBV27 to TRBJ2-3; TRBD2 might be the D (5 bases). Germline CDR1 reads MNHEY; CDR2 reads SMNVEV (reference sequence). Trimming removed 2 bases from V and 5 bases from J, with 11 bases in between. The CDR3 sequence is 14 residues long. The CDR3: CASSLATTRDTQYF. The CDR3 region has the DNA TGTGCCAGCAGTTTAGCGACTACCAGAGATACGCAGTATTTT.

This rearrangement joins TRBV9 to TRBJ1-2, with 11 bases lining up with TRBD1. The V segment lost 4 bases and the J segment 0 bases; nucleotides outside the gene matches: 2. The CDR3 length is 15 residues. Germline V CDR1 and CDR2: SGDLS, YYNGEE. CDR3 DNA sequence: TGTGCCAGCAGCCGGACAGGGGGCCCTAACTATGGCTACACCTTC. Translating gives CASSRTGGPNYGYTF.

On this clone itself: The sample carries other DNA sequences with the same CDR3. V and J are TRBV19 and TRBJ1-1, with no clear D. Germline V gene lookup returns CDR1 LNHDA and CDR2 SQIVND (reference sequence). CDR3 size: 13 residues. With 2 bases removed from V and 1 base from J, the gap between germline ends came to 5 bases. This CDR3 is CASSILGNTEAFF. DNA of the CDR3: TGTGCCAGTAGTATACTGGGGAACACTGAAGCTTTCTTT.

Written as DNA, the CDR3 is TGTGCCTGGACCAAGACAGGTCCTGATCAGCCCCAGCATTTT. Amino acid sequence: CAWTKTGPDQPQHF. The V call is TRBV30, the J call TRBJ1-5; D might be TRBD1 (6 bases). The CDR3 covers 14 residues. V was shortened by 4 bases and J by 5 bases, with 15 bases between the two germline ends. Germline V gene sequence: CDR1 GTSNPN, CDR2 SVGIG (reference sequence).

V and J are TRBV19 and TRBJ2-7; 7 bases map to TRBD2. Germline lookup yields CDR1 LNHDA and CDR2 SQIVND (reference sequence). J lost 2 bases, V lost 6 bases, and 13 bases had no gene match. The CDR3 contains 16 residues. CDR3 bases: TGTGCCAGTAGCCCCCTTACTGGGGGGGGTGCCTACGAGCAGTACTTC. It specifies CASSPLTGGGAYEQYF.

The chain joins TRBV11-2 to TRBJ1-2, with TRBD1 matching 8 bases. The CDR3 consists of 15 residues. V gave up 5 bases and J gave up 5 bases; unmatched junction bases: 10. Germline CDR1 and CDR2: SGHAT and FQNNGV. CDR3 in DNA: TGTGCCAGCAGCAGGCGACAGGGGAGTAGGTATGGCTACACCTTC. Protein: CASSRRQGSRYGYTF.

J is TRBJ1-1 and V is TRBV7-2, with D perhaps TRBD1 (6 bases). CDR3 length equals 15 residues. V dropped 5 bases and J dropped 2 bases, with 15 bases sitting between them. Germline V gene sequence: CDR1 SGHTA, CDR2 FQGNSA. Here the CDR3 reads CASSRKQGGNTEAFF. CDR3 bases: TGTGCCAGCAGCAGAAAACAAGGGGGAAACACTGAAGCTTTCTTT.